This T cell receptor (beta chain) was identified during a study of shared T cell receptors in the human thymus. This clone showed up just once. Germline values: CDR1 SGHRS, CDR2 YFSETQ. This CDR3 region has 11 residues. The V end was cut by 2 bases, the J end by 9 bases, with 8 bases between. Sequencing used immunoSEQ multiplex PCR; TCRdb keeps in-frame clones, though not all of them. The repertoire holds over 450,000 clones, with roughly 74% as singletons. The same sample was also studied in work on human thymus T cells. As that study records: Donors consisted of healthy Finnish infants (having corrective surgery for congenital heart defects). Obtained as resections during corrective heart surgery, the thymus tissue was then studied. It looked as if thymic and blood repertoires used V and J genes in a biased way. Unrelated people showed highly overlapping thymic repertoires, related research reported.

This clonotype was sampled from a boy under two years old with a congenital heart defect. The chain combines TRBV5-1 with TRBJ2-5; D is unclear. Source material: thymocytes. The CDR3 is CASSLAEAQYF. The CDR3 region has the DNA TGCGCCAGCAGCTTAGCCGAGGCCCAGTACTTC.